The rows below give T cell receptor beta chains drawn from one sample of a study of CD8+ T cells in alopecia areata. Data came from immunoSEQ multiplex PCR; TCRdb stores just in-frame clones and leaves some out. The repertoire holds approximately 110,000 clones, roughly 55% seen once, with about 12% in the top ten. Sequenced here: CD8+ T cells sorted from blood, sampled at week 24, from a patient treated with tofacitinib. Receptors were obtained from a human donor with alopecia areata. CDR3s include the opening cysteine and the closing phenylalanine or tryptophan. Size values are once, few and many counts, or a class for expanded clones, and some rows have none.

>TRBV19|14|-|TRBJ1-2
CASSNEGRGYGYTF
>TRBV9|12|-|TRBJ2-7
CASSSNRGEQYF
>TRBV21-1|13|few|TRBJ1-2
CASSIGISLSYTF
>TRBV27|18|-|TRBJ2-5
CASSPGIIAGELQETQYF
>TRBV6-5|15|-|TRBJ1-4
CASSYSQTTNEKLFF
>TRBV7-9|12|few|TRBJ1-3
CASSFSPSTIYF
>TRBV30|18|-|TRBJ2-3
CAWSPLLGTGAVTDTQYF
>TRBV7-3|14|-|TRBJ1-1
CASSSLGGGTEAFF
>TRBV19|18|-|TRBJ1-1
CASSIDGQNRRMNTEAFF
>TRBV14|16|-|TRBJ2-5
CASSQETTATQETQYF
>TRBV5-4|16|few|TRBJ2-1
CASSLGTAYSYNEQFF
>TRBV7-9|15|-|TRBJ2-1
CASSFGQGPGNEQFF
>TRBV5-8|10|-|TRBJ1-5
CASSLAKGHF
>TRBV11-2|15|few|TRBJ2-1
CASSSSGDRANEQFF
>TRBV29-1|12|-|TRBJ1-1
CSALGGAGEAFF
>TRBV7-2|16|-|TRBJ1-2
CASSLVGEGLDYGYTF
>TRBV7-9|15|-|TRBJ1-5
CASSFSGQGYQPQHF
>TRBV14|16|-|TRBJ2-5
CASSQRVAGDQETQYF
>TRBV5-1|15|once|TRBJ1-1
CASSPWTGMNTEAFF
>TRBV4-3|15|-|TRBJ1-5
CASSRDRGSNQPQHF
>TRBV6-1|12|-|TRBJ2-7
CASSPTGYEQYF
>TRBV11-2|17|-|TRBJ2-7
CASSLGAALRGAYEQYF
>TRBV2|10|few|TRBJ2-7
CASSDYEQYF
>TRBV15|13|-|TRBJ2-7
CATGTVGSYEQYF
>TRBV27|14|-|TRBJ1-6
CASSLRVPNSPLHF
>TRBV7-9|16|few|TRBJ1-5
CASSLGWDRGDQPQHF
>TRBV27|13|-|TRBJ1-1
CASSFSTVAEAFF